This passage covers 9 T cell receptor beta chains from one sample sequenced in a study of cytomegalovirus exposure and HLA in healthy donors. The PCR employed 60 Vbeta primers together with 13 Jbeta primers. The data were produced by immunoSEQ multiplex PCR, yet TCRdb's version contains in-frame clones alone and is incomplete. Of about 110,000 clones listed, approximately 80% were seen once; the top ten hold roughly 3.5%. The sample was PBMCs. These receptor sequences come from a human donor in good health.

The J gene is TRBJ2-7, the V gene TRBV19, with TRBD1 identical over 10 bases. This CDR3 region has 17 residues. J lost 0 bases, V lost 5 bases, and 10 bases had no gene match. Germline values: CDR1 LNHDA, CDR2 SQIVND (reference sequence). The CDR3 spells CASSSAQRTGGSYEQYF. DNA of the CDR3: TGTGCCAGTAGTTCGGCACAAAGGACAGGGGGCTCCTACGAGCAGTACTTC.

This chain connects TRBV4-1 to TRBJ1-1, with 7 bases aligning to TRBD1. The V and J ends lost 0 bases and 5 bases, in that order; junction bases with no gene match: 12. The CDR3 length is 17 residues. The germline V gene has CDR1 MGHRA and CDR2 YSYEKL. CDR3 in DNA: TGCGCCAGCAGCCAAGATCTAGTAGGCAGGGGGACAACTGAAGCTTTCTTT. Its translation: CASSQDLVGRGTTEAFF.

The chain has TRBV19 and TRBJ1-2, with a weak D call TRBD1 (6 bases). Germline V gives CDR1 LNHDA, CDR2 SQIVND (reference sequence). With 6 bases removed from V and 4 bases from J, the gap between germline ends came to 15 bases. This CDR3 spans 14 amino acids. The CDR3: CASRQQGGTYGYTF. The CDR3 region has the DNA TGTGCCAGTAGGCAGCAAGGGGGTACCTATGGCTACACCTTC. Complete variable domain (other parts from reference TRBV19 and TRBJ1-2): DGGITQSPKYLFRKEGQNVTLSCEQNLNHDAMYWYRQDPGQGLRLIYYSQIVNDFQKGDIAEGYSVSREKKESFPLTVTSAQKNPTAFYLCASRQQGGTYGYTFGSGTRLTVV.

The chain recombines TRBV18 with TRBJ2-5; 9 nucleotides match TRBD2. The CDR3 is made up of 15 amino acids. Trimming cost V 3 bases and J 1 base; bases outside gene matches: 3. CDR1 is KGHSH and CDR2 is LQKENI in the germline V gene. The CDR3 is CASSPTLAGQETQYF. The CDR3 nucleotides are TGTGCCAGCTCACCTACACTAGCGGGCCAAGAGACCCAGTACTTC.

The chain combines TRBV18 with TRBJ2-1; 16 nucleotides match TRBD2. The CDR3 consists of 18 residues. Per germline, CDR1 KGHSH and CDR2 LQKENI. Trimming cost V 3 bases and J 4 bases; bases outside gene matches: 6. CDR3 protein: CASSPPGLAGGGYNEQFF. In nucleotides, the CDR3 is TGTGCCAGCTCACCCCCGGGACTAGCGGGAGGGGGATACAATGAGCAGTTCTTC. Based on the CDR3 plus reference TRBV18 and TRBJ2-1, the full variable domain is NAGVMQNPRHLVRRRGQEARLRCSPMKGHSHVYWYRQLPEEGLKFMVYLQKENIIDESGMPKERFSAEFPKEGPSILRIQQVVRGDSAAYFCASSPPGLAGGGYNEQFFGPGTRLTVL.

This chain links TRBV11-2 with TRBJ2-3; D possibly corresponds to TRBD1 (5 bases). The CDR3 length is 15 residues. Trimming pared 5 bases from V and 0 bases from J, leaving 12 bases between. Germline CDR1 reads SGHAT; CDR2 reads FQNNGV. The CDR3 here is CASSRRAGSTDTQYF. CDR3 coding DNA: TGTGCCAGCAGCCGCAGGGCCGGGAGCACAGATACGCAGTATTTT.

This clone was counted between two and nine times. The chain carries TRBV2 and TRBJ2-7; TRBD2 might be the D (6 bases). Per the germline V gene, CDR1 is SNHLY and CDR2 is FYNNEI. V gave up 4 bases and J gave up 5 bases, with 21 bases separating them. The CDR3 is 16 residues long. CDR3 nucleotide sequence: TGTGCCAGCAGTGCCCTTTTTAAGAAGGGCGGGAACGAGCAGTACTTC. This codes for CASSALFKKGGNEQYF.

This clone turned up a few times. The chain has TRBV6-4 and TRBJ2-1; 10 bases agree with TRBD2. Germline-derived CDR1 and CDR2 are MRHNA and SNTAGT. The V segment lost 4 bases and the J segment 6 bases; nucleotides outside the gene matches: 6. The CDR3 extends over 15 amino acids. The CDR3 coding sequence is TGTGCCAGCAGTGCGACCGGGACTAGCGTCAATGAGCAGTTCTTC. This sequence encodes CASSATGTSVNEQFF.

In this sample, this clone turned up once. The V and J genes are TRBV2 and TRBJ2-7; 10 bases match TRBD2. The CDR3 contains 14 residues. Germline CDR1 reads SNHLY; CDR2 reads FYNNEI. J lost 4 bases, V lost 9 bases, and 9 bases had no gene match. The CDR3 nucleotides read TGTGCCAGGCAAAGCGGGAGGGCCGTGTACGAGCAGTACTTC. Amino acid sequence: CARQSGRAVYEQYF.